This T cell receptor beta chain was sequenced in a study of T cell responses to AZD1222 COVID-19 vaccine. Sequencing was performed with immunoSEQ multiplex PCR; in TCRdb, only in-frame clones are kept and a portion is missing. The repertoire has about 140,000 clones, 89% of them found once; the top ten carry approximately 3.1%. The CDR3 contains 16 residues. Trimming took 3 bases from V and 6 from J; bases not matched to a gene: 8. Germline V lookup: CDR1 SGHDT, CDR2 YYEEEE. The source was peripheral blood, collected on day 0 of AZD1222 vaccination. V gene TRBV5-6 combines with J gene TRBJ2-3; the match to TRBD2 covers 12 bases. The receptor's source is an adult in good health. The CDR3 loop is CASSSGLAGSLDTQYF. The CDR3 DNA is TGTGCCAGCAGCTCGGGACTAGCGGGTTCTCTCGATACGCAGTATTTT.